This T cell receptor (beta chain) was observed in a study of T cells after yellow fever vaccination. Study-wide points: Clonotypes found in both CD4 and CD8 compartments made up a small share. FACS-sorted repertoires could contain abundant clonotypes contaminating from the bulk population. By day 5 rather than day 15, the secondary response had peaked, though it was weaker.

Looked up from germline, CDR1 is SGHNT and CDR2 is YYREEE (reference sequence). With 4 bases clipped from V and 4 bases from J, the junction kept 5 bases outside the gene matches. This CDR3 contains 14 residues. Each CDR3 protein is one row after TCRdb ran MiXCR on the 5' RACE reads. The sample has approximately 250,000 distinct CDR3 sequences; around 6.7% are singletons. This clonotype appeared a few times. The target antigen is unknown. The receptor was derived from a man aged 25 to 45 who received the YFV17D yellow fever vaccine. V and J are TRBV5-4 and TRBJ2-5, with 9 bases fitting TRBD1. Material: CD4+ T cells sorted from PBMCs, obtained on the day of the yellow fever booster vaccination. The CDR3 region is CASSRGQGTETQYF. The CDR3 nucleotides read TGTGCCAGCAGCAGGGGACAGGGAACAGAGACCCAGTACTTC.